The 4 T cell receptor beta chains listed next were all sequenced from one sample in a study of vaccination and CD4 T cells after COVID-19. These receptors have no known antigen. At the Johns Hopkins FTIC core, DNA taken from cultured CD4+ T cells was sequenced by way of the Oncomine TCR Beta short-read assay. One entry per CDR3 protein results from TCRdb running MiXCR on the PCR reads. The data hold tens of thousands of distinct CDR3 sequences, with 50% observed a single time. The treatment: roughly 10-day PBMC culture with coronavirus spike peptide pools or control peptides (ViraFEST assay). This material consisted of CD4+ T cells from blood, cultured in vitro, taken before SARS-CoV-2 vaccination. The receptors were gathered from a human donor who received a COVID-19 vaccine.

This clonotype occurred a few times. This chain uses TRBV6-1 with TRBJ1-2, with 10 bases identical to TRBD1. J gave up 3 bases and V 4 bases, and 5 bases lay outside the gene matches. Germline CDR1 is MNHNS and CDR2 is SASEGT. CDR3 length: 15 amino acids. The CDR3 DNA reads TGTGCCAGCAGTGCTAGGACAGGGGGGGACTATGGCTACACCTTC. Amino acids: CASSARTGGDYGYTF.

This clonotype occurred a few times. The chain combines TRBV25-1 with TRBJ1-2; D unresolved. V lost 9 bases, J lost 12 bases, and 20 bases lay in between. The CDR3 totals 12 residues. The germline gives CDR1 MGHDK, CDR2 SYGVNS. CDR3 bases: TGTGCCAGGATGGCGCCAGAAAAAGGAGACACCTTC. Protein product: CARMAPEKGDTF.

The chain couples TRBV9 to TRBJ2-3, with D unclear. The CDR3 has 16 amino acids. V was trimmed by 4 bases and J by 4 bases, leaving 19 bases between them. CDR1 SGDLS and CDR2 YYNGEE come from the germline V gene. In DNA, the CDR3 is TGTGCCAGCAGCTCCCAAGGAGTTGGAGACTCAGATACGCAGTATTTT. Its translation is CASSSQGVGDSDTQYF.

The CDR3 nucleotides read TGTGCCAGCAACAGGAAGAAGGATAGCAATCAGCCCCAGCATTTT. Translating it yields CASNRKKDSNQPQHF. V usage is TRBV7-9 and J usage is TRBJ1-5, with D perhaps TRBD1 (5 bases). The ends were cut back, 7 bases at V and 0 bases at J, with 13 bases in the middle. The CDR3 sequence is 15 residues long. Germline CDR1 SEHNR, CDR2 FQNEAQ (reference sequence). Full variable domain (missing parts from reference TRBV7-9 and TRBJ1-5): DTGVSQNPRHKITKRGQNVTFRCDPISEHNRLYWYRQTLGQGPEFLTYFQNEAQLEKSRLLSDRFSAERPKGSFSTLEIQRTEQGDSAMYLCASNRKKDSNQPQHFGDGTRLSIL.